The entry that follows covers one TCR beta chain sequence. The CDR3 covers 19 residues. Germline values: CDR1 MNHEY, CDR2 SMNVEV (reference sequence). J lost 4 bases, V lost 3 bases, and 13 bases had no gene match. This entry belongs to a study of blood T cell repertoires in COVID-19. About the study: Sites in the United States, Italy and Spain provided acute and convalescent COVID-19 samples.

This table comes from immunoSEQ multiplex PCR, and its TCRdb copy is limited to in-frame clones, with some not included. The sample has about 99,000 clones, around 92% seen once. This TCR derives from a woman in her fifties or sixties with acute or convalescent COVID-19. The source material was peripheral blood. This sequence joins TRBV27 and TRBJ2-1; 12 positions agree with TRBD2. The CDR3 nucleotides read TGTGCCAGCAGTTTCTCGCGCCTGGGAGGGACTAGCGGGTACAATGAGCAGTTCTTC. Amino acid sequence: CASSFSRLGGTSGYNEQFF.